The next 30 T cell receptor beta chains were all read from a single sample in a study of a mutant IDH1 vaccine in newly diagnosed glioma. Sequenced by immunoSEQ multiplex PCR; TCRdb stores in-frame clones only, minus some. The data hold about 25,000 clones, with 77% observed a single time. Time point specified: week 5, during vaccination. Each vaccine dose was 300 ug of mutant IDH1 20-mer peptide, with topical imiquimod. Their specific antigens are unknown. This specimen was PBMCs, taken from a glioma patient whose treatment included an IDH1 peptide vaccine. The receptors shown here come from a man aged 40-49 years with glioma.

This chain links TRBV2 with TRBJ2-3; the match to TRBD2 covers 9 bases. Germline V gene lookup returns CDR1 SNHLY and CDR2 FYNNEI. There are 16 residues in the CDR3. The J segment lost 3 bases and the V segment lost 6 bases, leaving 10 bases of the junction unmatched. The CDR3 coding sequence is TGTGCCAGCAGAGGGAATAGCGGGAGAGGAACAGATACGCAGTATTTT. As protein: CASRGNSGRGTDTQYF.

V and J are TRBV27 and TRBJ2-7; 7 bases line up with TRBD1. The length of the CDR3 is 14 residues. J was trimmed by 2 bases and V by 6 bases; bases with no gene match: 7. Per the germline V gene, CDR1 is MNHEY and CDR2 is SMNVEV (reference sequence). Here the CDR3 DNA reads TGTGCCAGCAGCCGGGGACAGTCTCCCTACGAGCAGTACTTC. It specifies CASSRGQSPYEQYF.

This chain uses TRBV27 with TRBJ1-1; TRBD1 matches at 7 bases. Germline-derived CDR1 and CDR2 are MNHEY and SMNVEV (reference sequence). Germline trimming cut 4 bases from V and 12 bases from J; bases unmatched to any gene: 8. The CDR3 length is 12 residues. CDR3 DNA sequence: TGTGCCAGCAGTTCCTCAGGGGGGAGGACTTTCTTT. Protein sequence: CASSSSGGRTFF.

The rearrangement uses TRBV11-2 and TRBJ2-1, with D possibly being TRBD1 or TRBD2 (6 bases each). V gave up 5 bases and J gave up 8 bases, with 10 bases separating them. In germline, CDR1 is SGHAT, CDR2 FQNNGV. The CDR3 has 12 residues. The CDR3 region is CASSNGGDEQFF. The CDR3 coding sequence is TGTGCCAGCAGCAACGGGGGCGATGAGCAGTTCTTC. The variable domain in full, completed from reference TRBV11-2 and TRBJ2-1, reads EAGVAQSPRYKIIEKRQSVAFWCNPISGHATLYWYQQILGQGPKLLIQFQNNGVVDDSQLPKDRFSAERLKGVDSTLKIQPAKLEDSAVYLCASSNGGDEQFFGPGTRLTVL.

The gene calls are TRBV5-1 and TRBJ2-5; 13 bases match TRBD2. From germline, CDR1 is SGHRS and CDR2 YFSETQ. The V and J ends lost 3 bases and 5 bases, in that order; junction bases with no gene match: 10. The CDR3 has 17 residues. DNA for the CDR3: TGCGCCAGCAGCTACGGACTAGCGGGAGCAGGTGCGGAGACCCAGTACTTC. It encodes CASSYGLAGAGAETQYF. The whole variable domain, remainder taken from reference TRBV5-1 and TRBJ2-5, is KAGVTQTPRYLIKTRGQQVTLSCSPISGHRSVSWYQQTPGQGLQFLFEYFSETQRNKGNFPGRFSGRQFSNSRSEMNVSTLELGDSALYLCASSYGLAGAGAETQYFGPGTRLLVL.

The CDR3 protein is CASSLRTGLAETQYF. CDR3 DNA: TGTGCCAGTAGCCTGAGGACAGGGTTGGCGGAGACCCAGTACTTC. V is TRBV19 and J is TRBJ2-5; TRBD1 agrees at 8 bases. V was pared by 6 bases and J by 5 bases, with 11 bases of the junction left unmatched. Germline-derived CDR1 and CDR2 are LNHDA and SQIVND (reference sequence). This CDR3 comprises 15 residues.

The V gene is TRBV6-1, the J gene TRBJ1-5; D unresolved. This CDR3 spans 14 amino acids. Trimming stripped 5 bases from V and 9 bases from J, with 17 bases between. Germline CDR1 and CDR2: MNHNS and SASEGT. CDR3 DNA sequence: TGTGCCAGCAGTATGACTCTACCTGTTTCGCCCCAGCATTTT. Translated, it gives CASSMTLPVSPQHF.

This chain links TRBV5-6 with TRBJ1-4, with D possibly matching TRBD1 (5 bases). CDR1 and CDR2 (germline): SGHDT, YYEEEE. V was trimmed by 1 base and J by 8 bases, leaving 12 bases between them. The CDR3 length is 14 residues. Here the CDR3 reads CASSLLQGGEKLFF. CDR3 DNA: TGTGCCAGCAGCTTGCTCCAGGGAGGGGAAAAACTGTTTTTT.

V and J are TRBV7-9 and TRBJ1-3, with D tentatively TRBD1 (6 bases). Trimming pared 4 bases from V and 0 bases from J, leaving 10 bases between. The germline V gene has CDR1 SEHNR and CDR2 FQNEAQ (reference sequence). This CDR3 spans 15 amino acids. CDR3 nucleotides: TGTGCCAGCAGCTCAGGGGTCCTCTCTGGAAACACCATATATTTT. It yields the protein CASSSGVLSGNTIYF.

V is TRBV18 and J is TRBJ1-2; the D is unclear. Trimming shortened V by 6 bases and J by 8 bases, and 19 bases separated the two germline ends. The CDR3 length is 14 residues. CDR1 and CDR2 (germline): KGHSH, LQKENI. The CDR3 coding sequence is TGTGCCAGCTCTCCCGGGCCTAGGGAAGGCGGCTACACCTTC. Its translation: CASSPGPREGGYTF. Full variable domain (rest looked up from reference TRBV18 and TRBJ1-2): NAGVMQNPRHLVRRRGQEARLRCSPMKGHSHVYWYRQLPEEGLKFMVYLQKENIIDESGMPKERFSAEFPKEGPSILRIQQVVRGDSAAYFCASSPGPREGGYTFGSGTRLTVV.

This clone was found a few times. The chain links TRBV19 to TRBJ2-3; no firm D call. Trimming took off 4 bases at V and 0 bases at J, with 11 bases between the two ends. Germline values: CDR1 LNHDA, CDR2 SQIVND (reference sequence). This CDR3 region has 15 residues. The CDR3 DNA reads TGTGCCAGTAGTACCGGCCCGACCAGCACAGATACGCAGTATTTT. Protein sequence: CASSTGPTSTDTQYF.

V usage is TRBV6-1 and J usage is TRBJ2-2, with D possibly called TRBD1 or TRBD2 (5 bases each). V dropped 4 bases and J dropped 3 bases, with 15 bases sitting between them. The CDR3 runs 16 residues. CDR1 is MNHNS and CDR2 is SASEGT in the germline V gene. The CDR3 DNA reads TGTGCCAGCAGTGCGCAGGGAGTTTGGGACACCGGGGAGCTGTTTTTT. Translation: CASSAQGVWDTGELFF.

J is TRBJ2-5 and V is TRBV7-8, with a possible D match to TRBD1 (6 bases). The germline V gene has CDR1 SGHVS and CDR2 FQNEAQ. The ends were cut back, 8 bases at V and 0 bases at J, with 16 bases in the middle. CDR3 length: 15 amino acids. The CDR3 DNA reads as TGTGCCAGCCGCTCTCAAACAGGGTACCAAGAGACCCAGTACTTC. This translates into CASRSQTGYQETQYF.

This clone was counted once. The chain carries TRBV28 and TRBJ2-3; D may be TRBD1 or TRBD2 (5 bases each). Germline lookup yields CDR1 MDHEN and CDR2 SYDVKM. The CDR3 contains 14 residues. V dropped 4 bases and J dropped 6 bases, with 14 bases sitting between them. The CDR3 sequence: CASSSQAGVDTQYF. The CDR3 region has the DNA TGTGCCAGCAGTTCACAGGCCGGGGTCGATACGCAGTATTTT. The entire variable domain, with the rest obtained from reference TRBV28 and TRBJ2-3, is as follows: DVKVTQSSRYLVKRTGEKVFLECVQDMDHENMFWYRQDPGLGLRLIYFSYDVKMKEKGDIPEGYSVSREKKERFSLILESASTNQTSMYLCASSSQAGVDTQYFGPGTRLTVL.

V and J are TRBV7-4 and TRBJ2-2, with D possibly being TRBD1 or TRBD2 (5 bases each). The V end was cut by 5 bases, the J end by 6 bases, with 13 bases between. CDR3 length equals 14 residues. CDR1 is SGHVT and CDR2 is SQSDAQ in the germline V gene. DNA of the CDR3: TGTGCCAGCAGCCCCGAAACGGGACCCGGGGAGCTGTTTTTT. It is translated as CASSPETGPGELFF.

The chain carries TRBV27 and TRBJ2-7; 9 bases are shared with TRBD1. With 10 bases clipped from V and 7 bases from J, the junction kept 14 bases outside the gene matches. This CDR3 is built from 14 residues. Germline CDR1 MNHEY, CDR2 SMNVEV (reference sequence). The chain's CDR3 is CATKQGAGAREQYV. The CDR3 DNA reads TGTGCCACTAAACAGGGGGCAGGAGCAAGGGAGCAGTACGTC.

In DNA, the CDR3 is TGTGCCAGCAGATCCCTCCGCGGGAGTCAGAATGAGCAGTTCTTC. Translated: CASRSLRGSQNEQFF. The chain recombines TRBV7-6 with TRBJ2-1, with 7 bases identical to TRBD2. The CDR3 runs to 15 residues. Germline loops: CDR1 SGHVS, CDR2 FNYEAQ. Unmatched junction bases numbered 12, after V lost 6 bases and J lost 7 bases.

The rearrangement uses TRBV5-4 and TRBJ2-1; 9 nucleotides agree with TRBD1. In germline, CDR1 is SGHNT, CDR2 YYREEE (reference sequence). The CDR3 contains 15 residues. V shed 4 bases and J 8 bases; nucleotides not matched to a gene: 10. Here the CDR3 DNA reads TGTGCCAGCAGCCGAATGGGACAGGGTCCCCATGAGCAGTTCTTC. Translating gives CASSRMGQGPHEQFF.

This sequence joins TRBV28 and TRBJ1-2, with no clear D. V lost 5 bases to trimming and J lost 4 bases, with 11 bases between them. Per the germline V gene, CDR1 is MDHEN and CDR2 is SYDVKM. This CDR3 region has 13 residues. The CDR3 DNA reads TGTGCCAGCAGTACCCCCCATGGCTATGGCTACACCTTC. This codes for CASSTPHGYGYTF.

This clone has only one observation. The chain recombines TRBV6-5 with TRBJ1-2; no reliable D call. Germline V lookup: CDR1 MNHEY, CDR2 SVGAGI. V was clipped by 6 bases and J by 4 bases, with 9 bases between them. The CDR3 has 12 residues. The CDR3 DNA reads as TGTGCCAGCAGAAAGCACGGCTATGGCTACACCTTC. Translated: CASRKHGYGYTF.

This chain links TRBV10-3 with TRBJ2-3; D gene unclear. CDR3 length: 15 amino acids. Germline CDR1 and CDR2: ENHRY and SYGVKD. V lost 4 bases, J lost 2 bases, and 13 bases lay in between. This CDR3 is CAISVGGGDTDTQYF. The CDR3 DNA sequence: TGTGCCATCAGTGTCGGCGGTGGGGACACAGATACGCAGTATTTT.

Here the CDR3 DNA reads TGCAGCGGGGAGACTAGCGGGAGGGGAGATACGCAGTATTTT. This encodes CSGETSGRGDTQYF. This chain links TRBV29-1 with TRBJ2-3; 14 bases match TRBD2. V lost 7 bases to trimming and J lost 5 bases; unmatched junction nucleotides: 5. The CDR3 is 14 amino acids. Germline-derived CDR1 and CDR2 are SQVTM and ANQGSEA.

This clone was detected only once. The chain couples TRBV11-2 to TRBJ2-3; D might be TRBD2 (6 bases). Trimming cost V 2 bases and J 2 bases, with 11 bases left between them. The CDR3 consists of 15 residues. CDR1 and CDR2 (germline): SGHAT, FQNNGV. For the CDR3, the DNA is TGTGCCAGCAGCTTAATCGGGAGCTACACAGATACGCAGTATTTT. Translating it yields CASSLIGSYTDTQYF.

The chain carries TRBV5-1 and TRBJ2-7; D is possibly TRBD2 (5 bases). Germline values: CDR1 SGHRS, CDR2 YFSETQ. CDR3 length: 15 residues. V gave up 4 bases and J gave up 2 bases, with 16 bases separating them. The CDR3 region is CASSMIGGYAYEQYF. CDR3 sequence (DNA): TGCGCCAGCAGCATGATCGGAGGCTATGCCTACGAGCAGTACTTC. Using reference TRBV5-1 and TRBJ2-7 for the parts outside the CDR3, the full variable domain is KAGVTQTPRYLIKTRGQQVTLSCSPISGHRSVSWYQQTPGQGLQFLFEYFSETQRNKGNFPGRFSGRQFSNSRSEMNVSTLELGDSALYLCASSMIGGYAYEQYFGPGTRLTVT.

This clone occurred a few times. The chain combines TRBV19 with TRBJ1-1; TRBD1 might be the D (5 bases). Per germline, CDR1 LNHDA and CDR2 SQIVND (reference sequence). The germline V and J ends were trimmed by 5 bases and 1 base, with 11 bases remaining between them. This CDR3 has 14 residues. The DNA for the CDR3 is TGTGCCAGTAGTCTGGGACCGAGGAACACTGAAGCTTTCTTT. This codes for CASSLGPRNTEAFF.

The chain is built from TRBV9 and TRBJ2-1, with TRBD2 matching 12 bases. This CDR3 has 17 residues. Germline V CDR1 and CDR2: SGDLS, YYNGEE. V was clipped by 2 bases and J by 8 bases; unmatched bases: 11. CDR3 DNA: TGTGCCAGCAGCGTCCATGCCCCGGGACTAGCGGGTGATGAGCAGTTCTTC. This encodes CASSVHAPGLAGDEQFF.

The V and J genes are TRBV7-2 and TRBJ2-4, with TRBD2 matching 11 bases. The CDR3 consists of 17 residues. From germline, CDR1 is SGHTA and CDR2 FQGNSA. V dropped 2 bases and J dropped 2; count of bases not matched to a gene: 5. The CDR3 loop reads CASSLLAGGNPKNIQYF. In nucleotides, the CDR3 is TGTGCCAGCAGCTTACTAGCGGGAGGTAACCCCAAAAACATTCAGTACTTC.

The chain recombines TRBV5-6 with TRBJ1-5; TRBD1 agrees at 9 bases. There are 14 residues in the CDR3. With V trimmed by 3 bases and J by 5 bases, 3 bases remained unmatched. Germline V gives CDR1 SGHDT, CDR2 YYEEEE. Here the CDR3 DNA reads TGTGCCAGCAGCTCACAGGGGGCGCATCAGCCCCAGCATTTT. As protein: CASSSQGAHQPQHF.

In its sample, this clone was seen a few times. The V call is TRBV5-6, the J call TRBJ1-6; D call uncertain. CDR1 is SGHDT and CDR2 is YYEEEE in the germline V gene. The V end was cut by 2 bases, the J end by 6 bases, with 12 bases between. The CDR3 has 15 residues. The CDR3: CASSFSLSGNSPLHF. Here the CDR3 DNA reads TGTGCCAGCAGCTTTTCGTTGTCCGGTAATTCACCCCTCCACTTT.

The J gene is TRBJ2-1, the V gene TRBV18; D gene uncertain. The CDR3 loop spans 15 amino acids. Trimming took 2 bases from V and 3 from J, leaving 11 bases between them. Germline CDR1 reads KGHSH; CDR2 reads LQKENI. CDR3 region: CASSPSPDFYNEQFF. CDR3 DNA: TGTGCCAGCTCACCATCGCCGGATTTCTACAATGAGCAGTTCTTC. The variable domain in full, with the rest retrieved from reference TRBV18 and TRBJ2-1, is NAGVMQNPRHLVRRRGQEARLRCSPMKGHSHVYWYRQLPEEGLKFMVYLQKENIIDESGMPKERFSAEFPKEGPSILRIQQVVRGDSAAYFCASSPSPDFYNEQFFGPGTRLTVL.